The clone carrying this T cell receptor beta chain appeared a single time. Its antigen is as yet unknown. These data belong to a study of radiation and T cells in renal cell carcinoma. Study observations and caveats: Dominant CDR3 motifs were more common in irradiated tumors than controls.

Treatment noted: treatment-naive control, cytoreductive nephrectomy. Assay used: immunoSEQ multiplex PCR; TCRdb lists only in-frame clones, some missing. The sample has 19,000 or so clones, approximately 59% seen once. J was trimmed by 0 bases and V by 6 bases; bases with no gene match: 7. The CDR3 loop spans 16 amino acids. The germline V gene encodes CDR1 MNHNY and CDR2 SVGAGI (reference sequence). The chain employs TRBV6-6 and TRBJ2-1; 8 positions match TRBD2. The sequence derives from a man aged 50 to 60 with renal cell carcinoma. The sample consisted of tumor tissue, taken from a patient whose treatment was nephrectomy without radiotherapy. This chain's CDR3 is CASSSLAVHSYNEQFF. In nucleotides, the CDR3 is TGTGCCAGCAGCTCACTAGCGGTACACTCCTACAATGAGCAGTTCTTC.